One sample yielded the 24 T cell receptor beta chains listed below, sequenced in a study of cytomegalovirus exposure and HLA in healthy donors. 60 Vbeta and 13 Jbeta primers were used in PCR. The protocol was immunoSEQ multiplex PCR, while the TCRdb copy is restricted to in-frame clones and leaves out a portion. The sample comprises roughly 81,000 clones, roughly 80% of which are singletons, and about 1.9% rests with the top ten. The sequencing sample was made of PBMCs. Receptors were obtained from a boy between 10 and 17 years old in good health and CMV-seronegative.

The chain couples TRBV5-1 to TRBJ2-1; D not certain. Germline lookup yields CDR1 SGHRS and CDR2 YFSETQ. Trimming pared 6 bases from V and 0 bases from J, leaving 13 bases between. The CDR3 runs to 15 residues. The DNA for the CDR3 is TGCGCCAGCAAATATTCCAGCGACTCCTACAATGAGCAGTTCTTC. Amino acids: CASKYSSDSYNEQFF.

The V and J genes are TRBV2 and TRBJ2-1; D is undetermined. The CDR3 has 11 amino acids. Germline assignment: CDR1 SNHLY and CDR2 FYNNEI. V was trimmed by 5 bases and J by 7 bases, leaving 6 bases between them. The CDR3 is CASSTTNEQFF. The CDR3 DNA is TGTGCCAGCAGTACAACGAATGAGCAGTTCTTC.

This clone was picked up one time. The genes are TRBV6-5 and TRBJ1-1; 9 nucleotides match TRBD1. Germline CDR1 and CDR2: MNHEY and SVGAGI. The CDR3 is made up of 12 amino acids. V lost 4 bases, J lost 9 bases, and 3 bases stayed unmatched. As DNA, the CDR3 is TGTGCCAGCAGTTCCGGACAGGGGAAAGCTTTCTTT. Encoded protein: CASSSGQGKAFF.

This chain joins TRBV5-4 and TRBJ1-2; D remains ambiguous. V lost 2 bases, J lost 4 bases, and 6 bases lay in between. The V gene's germline CDR1 is SGHNT and CDR2 YYREEE (reference sequence). The CDR3 sequence is 12 residues long. CDR3 amino acids: CASSLDTYGYTF. CDR3 in DNA: TGTGCCAGCAGCTTAGACACCTATGGCTACACCTTC.

The chain uses TRBV6-4 and TRBJ2-1; D is perhaps TRBD2 (6 bases). The CDR3 covers 13 residues. Per germline, CDR1 MRHNA and CDR2 SNTAGT. V dropped 4 bases and J dropped 2 bases, with 6 bases sitting between them. Here the CDR3 DNA reads TGTGCCAGCAGTGGGACTACCTACAATGAGCAGTTCTTC. This gives the protein CASSGTTYNEQFF.

In nucleotides, the CDR3 is TGCGCCAGCAGCTTGAAGGGAGGCGATCAGCCCCAGCATTTT. It yields the protein CASSLKGGDQPQHF. The chain carries TRBV5-1 and TRBJ1-5, with unresolved D. Germline V lookup: CDR1 SGHRS, CDR2 YFSETQ. Trimming stripped 1 base from V and 5 bases from J, with 10 bases between. CDR3 length equals 14 residues.

The rearrangement links TRBV7-6 to TRBJ1-5; D perhaps matches TRBD1 (5 bases). Trimming pared 8 bases from V and 0 bases from J, leaving 14 bases between. The CDR3 runs to 15 residues. Per the germline V gene, CDR1 is SGHVS and CDR2 is FNYEAQ. The CDR3 region is CASLRAGPSNQPQHF. CDR3 bases: TGTGCCAGCCTACGAGCGGGACCTAGCAATCAGCCCCAGCATTTT.

The chain is built from TRBV7-2 and TRBJ1-3; 7 nucleotides agree with TRBD1. The CDR3 runs to 15 residues. The V and J ends lost 4 bases and 5 bases, in that order; junction bases with no gene match: 8. CDR1 and CDR2 (germline): SGHTA, FQGNSA. DNA for the CDR3: TGTGCCAGCAGCTCGACCAGACAGGGAAGAAACACCATATATTTT. Translated, it gives CASSSTRQGRNTIYF.

The chain links TRBV5-1 to TRBJ1-6, with 7 bases identical to TRBD1. Losses at the gene ends were 3 bases for V and 9 bases for J; bases not matched to a gene: 9. Germline lookup yields CDR1 SGHRS and CDR2 YFSETQ. The CDR3 covers 15 residues. The CDR3 DNA reads TGCGCCAGCAGCTCCCGCGGACAGGAGAGTTCACCCCTCCACTTT. This codes for CASSSRGQESSPLHF. The variable domain in full, completed from reference TRBV5-1 and TRBJ1-6, reads KAGVTQTPRYLIKTRGQQVTLSCSPISGHRSVSWYQQTPGQGLQFLFEYFSETQRNKGNFPGRFSGRQFSNSRSEMNVSTLELGDSALYLCASSSRGQESSPLHFGNGTRLTVT.

The chain is built from TRBV9 and TRBJ2-5; 9 nucleotides match TRBD2. Trimming cost V 4 bases and J 5 bases; bases outside gene matches: 21. Germline-derived CDR1 and CDR2 are SGDLS and YYNGEE. CDR3 length: 19 residues. The CDR3: CASSPRPGKREAHRETQYF. The CDR3 coding sequence is TGTGCCAGCAGCCCCCGACCGGGGAAGCGGGAGGCCCACCGGGAGACCCAGTACTTC. The full variable domain, rest sourced from reference TRBV9 and TRBJ2-5, is DSGVTQTPKHLITATGQRVTLRCSPRSGDLSVYWYQQSLDQGLQFLIQYYNGEERAKGNILERFSAQQFPDLHSELNLSSLELGDSALYFCASSPRPGKREAHRETQYFGPGTRLLVL.

The chain is built from TRBV6-7 and TRBJ2-2, with no clear D. TRBV6-7 is designated an ORF whose function remains uncertain. The CDR3 has 17 residues. V gave up 0 bases and J gave up 7 bases, with 18 bases separating them. The CDR3, as DNA: TGTGCCAGCAGTTACTCGAGCCCAATCCTGGTGAACGGGGAGCTGTTTTTT. Translation: CASSYSSPILVNGELFF.

This clone was found once. V is TRBV2 and J is TRBJ2-3; TRBD2 matches at 9 bases. This CDR3 is built from 16 residues. CDR1 and CDR2 (germline): SNHLY, FYNNEI. The V gene end was trimmed by 3 bases and the J gene end by 4 bases; junction bases not matched to a gene: 8. CDR3: CASSDMASGAPDTQYF. Here the CDR3 DNA reads TGTGCCAGCAGTGATATGGCTAGCGGGGCTCCAGATACGCAGTATTTT.

The chain combines TRBV7-8 with TRBJ1-2; perhaps TRBD1 as D (5 bases). V was shortened by 1 base and J by 2 bases, with 17 bases between the two germline ends. Germline-derived CDR1 and CDR2 are SGHVS and FQNEAQ. The CDR3 sequence is 17 residues long. The CDR3 spells CASSLGQPGPLNYGYTF. The DNA for the CDR3 is TGTGCCAGCAGCTTAGGTCAGCCAGGGCCCTTAAACTATGGCTACACCTTC. The variable domain in full, with the rest retrieved from reference TRBV7-8 and TRBJ1-2, is GAGVSQSPRYKVAKRGQDVALRCDPISGHVSLFWYQQALGQGPEFLTYFQNEAQLDKSGLPSDRFFAERPEGSVSTLKIQRTQQEDSAVYLCASSLGQPGPLNYGYTFGSGTRLTVV.

The rearrangement uses TRBV4-3 and TRBJ1-2; D may be TRBD1 (5 bases). With 0 bases removed from V and 5 bases from J, the gap between germline ends came to 13 bases. Germline loops: CDR1 LGHNA, CDR2 YSLEER. The CDR3 loop spans 15 amino acids. The CDR3 reads CASSQDPRQSYGYTF. For the CDR3, the DNA is TGCGCCAGCAGCCAAGATCCGCGACAGTCTTATGGCTACACCTTC.

The CDR3 DNA sequence: TGTGCCAGCAGCGCCACCAGGGGGTTTGGGTCACCCCTCCACTTT. Residues: CASSATRGFGSPLHF. The genes are TRBV5-6 and TRBJ1-6, with 7 bases that match TRBD1. From germline, CDR1 is SGHDT and CDR2 YYEEEE. The CDR3 covers 15 residues. The junction had 11 bases not matched to a gene; V was cut back by 4 bases and J by 10 bases.

The rearrangement joins TRBV7-2 to TRBJ1-6; TRBD1 matches 8 bases. With 5 bases clipped from V and 1 base from J, the junction kept 4 bases outside the gene matches. CDR1 is SGHTA, CDR2 FQGNSA, per germline. The CDR3 covers 16 residues. CDR3 sequence reads: CASSPWTGSYNSPLHF. The CDR3 DNA reads as TGTGCCAGCAGCCCGTGGACAGGGTCCTATAATTCACCCCTCCACTTT.

This rearrangement joins TRBV4-2 to TRBJ1-2; 9 positions match TRBD1. After removal of 4 bases from V and 5 bases from J, the junction contained 17 bases not matched to a gene. CDR1 LGHNA and CDR2 YNFKEQ come from the germline V gene. The CDR3 totals 18 residues. The CDR3 sequence is CASSLRPGQGGSGYGYTF. The CDR3, as DNA: TGTGCCAGCAGCCTCCGGCCGGGACAGGGAGGTTCTGGTTATGGCTACACCTTC.

This clone showed up just once. J is TRBJ2-7 and V is TRBV19; D unclear. The length of the CDR3 is 13 residues. Looked up from germline, CDR1 is LNHDA and CDR2 is SQIVND (reference sequence). V gave up 5 bases and J gave up 3 bases, with 11 bases separating them. DNA of the CDR3: TGTGCCAGTAGTGATTTCGCCTACTACGAGCAGTACTTC. It codes for CASSDFAYYEQYF.

The V gene is TRBV7-9, the J gene TRBJ1-2, with 9 bases fitting TRBD1. The CDR3 has 15 amino acids. With V trimmed by 4 bases and J by 3 bases, 6 bases remained unmatched. Per the germline V gene, CDR1 is SEHNR and CDR2 is FQNEAQ (reference sequence). In DNA, the CDR3 is TGTGCCAGCAGCTCGGACAGGGGTTTATACTATGGCTACACCTTC. Its translation is CASSSDRGLYYGYTF. The entire variable domain, with the rest obtained from reference TRBV7-9 and TRBJ1-2, is as follows: DTGVSQNPRHKITKRGQNVTFRCDPISEHNRLYWYRQTLGQGPEFLTYFQNEAQLEKSRLLSDRFSAERPKGSFSTLEIQRTEQGDSAMYLCASSSDRGLYYGYTFGSGTRLTVV.

This clone was seen only a few times. This CDR3 reads CASSLVSMNTEAFF. CDR3 in DNA: TGTGCCAGCAGCTTAGTTAGTATGAACACTGAAGCTTTCTTT. This sequence joins TRBV7-2 and TRBJ1-1; D gene unclear. Trimming left V 1 base short and J 0 bases short, with 6 bases between. CDR3 length: 14 residues. Germline assignment: CDR1 SGHTA and CDR2 FQGNSA. The full variable domain, completed using reference TRBV7-2 and TRBJ1-1, is GAGVSQSPSNKVTEKGKDVELRCDPISGHTALYWYRQSLGQGLEFLIYFQGNSAPDKSGLPSDRFSAERTGGSVSTLTIQRTQQEDSAVYLCASSLVSMNTEAFFGQGTRLTVV.

V gene TRBV28 combines with J gene TRBJ2-7, with D possibly TRBD1 on 5 matching bases. This CDR3 is built from 14 residues. CDR1 MDHEN and CDR2 SYDVKM come from the germline V gene. Between the trimmed V and J ends, which lost 3 bases and 0 bases, there was a span of 9 bases. DNA of the CDR3: TGTGCCAGCAGTTTCTTCCAGGGCTCCTACGAGCAGTACTTC. This encodes CASSFFQGSYEQYF.

The rearrangement links TRBV7-9 to TRBJ2-3; no reliable D call. This CDR3 has 14 residues. The germline gives CDR1 SEHNR, CDR2 FQNEAQ (reference sequence). V was cut by 5 bases and J by 4 bases, with 13 bases left in between. CDR3 sequence (DNA): TGTGCCAGCAGCCCAGCGTCTGTCGCAGATACGCAGTATTTT. This gives the protein CASSPASVADTQYF. Full variable domain (remainder filled in from reference TRBV7-9 and TRBJ2-3): DTGVSQNPRHKITKRGQNVTFRCDPISEHNRLYWYRQTLGQGPEFLTYFQNEAQLEKSRLLSDRFSAERPKGSFSTLEIQRTEQGDSAMYLCASSPASVADTQYFGPGTRLTVL.

The chain links TRBV7-2 to TRBJ1-1; no firm D call. The CDR3 sequence is 15 residues long. In germline, CDR1 is SGHTA, CDR2 FQGNSA. The V and J ends lost 3 bases and 0 bases respectively, with 11 bases between them. CDR3 DNA sequence: TGTGCCAGCAGCTTCTCTGCTGCAGTGAACACTGAAGCTTTCTTT. As protein: CASSFSAAVNTEAFF. The whole variable domain, remainder taken from reference TRBV7-2 and TRBJ1-1, is GAGVSQSPSNKVTEKGKDVELRCDPISGHTALYWYRQSLGQGLEFLIYFQGNSAPDKSGLPSDRFSAERTGGSVSTLTIQRTQQEDSAVYLCASSFSAAVNTEAFFGQGTRLTVV.

The rearrangement joins TRBV5-1 to TRBJ2-7; D remains ambiguous. The germline V gene encodes CDR1 SGHRS and CDR2 YFSETQ. Trimming removed 3 bases at V and 0 bases at J, with 10 bases between. This CDR3 comprises 14 residues. The CDR3 DNA reads TGCGCCAGCAGCTCGTCGTGGAGCTCCTACGAGCAGTACTTC. Its translation is CASSSSWSSYEQYF.